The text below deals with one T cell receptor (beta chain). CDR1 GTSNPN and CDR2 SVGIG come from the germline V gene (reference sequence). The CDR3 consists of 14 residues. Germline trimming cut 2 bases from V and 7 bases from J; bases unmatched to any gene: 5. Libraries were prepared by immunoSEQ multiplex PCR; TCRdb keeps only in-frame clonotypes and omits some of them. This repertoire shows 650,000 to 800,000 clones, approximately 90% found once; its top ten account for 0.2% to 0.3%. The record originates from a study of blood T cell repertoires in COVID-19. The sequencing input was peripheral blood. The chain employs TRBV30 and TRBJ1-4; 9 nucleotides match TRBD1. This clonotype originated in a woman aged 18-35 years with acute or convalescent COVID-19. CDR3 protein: CAWSSGQGIEKLFF. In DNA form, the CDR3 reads TGTGCCTGGAGTAGCGGACAGGGGATTGAAAAACTGTTTTTT.